The 24 T cell receptor beta chains below all came from one sample that was sequenced in a study of cytomegalovirus exposure and HLA in healthy donors. PCR primers comprised 60 Vbeta and 13 Jbeta primers. This table comes from immunoSEQ multiplex PCR, and its TCRdb copy is limited to in-frame clones, with some not included. The table counts some 70,000 clones; about 5% lies in the top ten. The sequenced material came from PBMCs. The receptor set was obtained from a man between 40 and 49 years old in good health and CMV-seronegative.

This chain connects TRBV5-4 to TRBJ2-7, with 9 bases fitting TRBD1. This CDR3 comprises 15 residues. The V gene's germline CDR1 is SGHNT and CDR2 YYREEE (reference sequence). V dropped 4 bases and J dropped 1; count of bases not matched to a gene: 6. The CDR3 region has the DNA TGTGCCAGCAGCAGGGTTGGGACAGGGTCCTACGAGCAGTACTTC. It codes for CASSRVGTGSYEQYF.

The V gene is TRBV7-2, the J gene TRBJ1-5; a weak D match, TRBD1 (6 bases). This CDR3 has 14 amino acids. CDR1 is SGHTA, CDR2 FQGNSA, per germline. V dropped 6 bases and J dropped 4 bases, with 13 bases sitting between them. The CDR3 loop reads CASSLAGTNQPQHF. The CDR3 DNA reads as TGTGCCAGCAGTCTAGCCGGGACAAATCAGCCCCAGCATTTT. The entire variable domain, with the rest obtained from reference TRBV7-2 and TRBJ1-5, is as follows: GAGVSQSPSNKVTEKGKDVELRCDPISGHTALYWYRQSLGQGLEFLIYFQGNSAPDKSGLPSDRFSAERTGGSVSTLTIQRTQQEDSAVYLCASSLAGTNQPQHFGDGTRLSIL.

The V call is TRBV15, the J call TRBJ2-1, with TRBD1 matching 9 bases. The CDR3 sequence is 16 residues long. Germline assignment: CDR1 LNHNV and CDR2 YYDKDF (reference sequence). With 2 bases clipped from V and 1 base from J, the junction kept 3 bases outside the gene matches. The CDR3 loop is CATSRLDRGSYNEQFF. The CDR3 nucleotides read TGTGCCACCAGCAGACTCGACAGGGGGTCCTACAATGAGCAGTTCTTC.

The V gene is TRBV4-3, the J gene TRBJ2-3; D is perhaps TRBD2 (5 bases). This CDR3 spans 17 amino acids. Trimming took off 0 bases at V and 4 bases at J, with 17 bases between the two ends. Germline assignment: CDR1 LGHNA and CDR2 YSLEER. CDR3 DNA: TGCGCCAGCAGCCAAGATATCCGAGCGATGGGAGCAGATACGCAGTATTTT. Its translation is CASSQDIRAMGADTQYF.

The chain recombines TRBV29-1 with TRBJ2-7; unclear D gene. The CDR3 covers 12 residues. The V gene lost 5 bases and the J gene lost 0 bases, with 8 bases spanning the gap. CDR1 is SQVTM and CDR2 is ANQGSEA in the germline V gene. The CDR3 here is CSVSLSSYEQYF. The CDR3 DNA sequence: TGCAGCGTTTCGTTGAGCTCCTACGAGCAGTACTTC.

The chain is built from TRBV10-3 and TRBJ2-7, with a tentative D call TRBD1 (6 bases). V lost 4 bases and J 2 bases, leaving 9 bases between the germline ends. The length of the CDR3 is 13 residues. Germline V gene data show CDR1 as ENHRY and CDR2 as SYGVKD. Here the CDR3 reads CAISGDITYEQYF. The CDR3 region has the DNA TGTGCCATCAGTGGGGACATTACCTACGAGCAGTACTTC.

The chain employs TRBV9 and TRBJ2-1, with TRBD2 matching 7 bases. The CDR3 sequence is 14 residues long. The germline V gene encodes CDR1 SGDLS and CDR2 YYNGEE. V lost 2 bases, J lost 5 bases, and 4 bases stayed unmatched. The CDR3 loop reads CASSVSGPNNEQFF. The DNA for the CDR3 is TGTGCCAGCAGCGTTAGCGGGCCAAACAATGAGCAGTTCTTC.

The CDR3 nucleotides are TGTGCCACCCCCCCGACAGGGGGCGAAGCTGAAGCTTTCTTT. It yields the protein CATPPTGGEAEAFF. The gene calls are TRBV7-9 and TRBJ1-1; 10 nucleotides agree with TRBD1. The germline V gene has CDR1 SEHNR and CDR2 FQNEAQ (reference sequence). CDR3 length: 14 amino acids. V trimming: 10 bases; J trimming: 6 bases; junction bases outside the gene matches: 11.

V is TRBV6-6 and J is TRBJ1-3; D call uncertain. CDR3 length: 14 amino acids. Per the germline V gene, CDR1 is MNHNY and CDR2 is SVGAGI (reference sequence). The ends were cut back, 2 bases at V and 2 bases at J, with 7 bases in the middle. CDR3 bases: TGTGCCAGCAGTTACGAGAGGGCTGGAAACACCATATATTTT. Translated, it gives CASSYERAGNTIYF.

The chain has TRBV27 and TRBJ2-7; the D gene is possibly TRBD2 (5 bases). Germline V lookup: CDR1 MNHEY, CDR2 SMNVEV (reference sequence). The CDR3 is 14 amino acids. V lost 7 bases, J lost 0 bases, and 13 bases lay in between. CDR3 coding DNA: TGTGCCAGCACGAGGGATGGGAGCTCCTACGAGCAGTACTTC. It codes for CASTRDGSSYEQYF.

The chain couples TRBV5-1 to TRBJ2-5; possibly TRBD2 for D (6 bases). The V gene lost 4 bases and the J gene lost 2 bases, with 15 bases spanning the gap. This CDR3 has 15 amino acids. The V gene's germline CDR1 is SGHRS and CDR2 YFSETQ. The CDR3 nucleotides are TGCGCCAGCAGCGGGGCCGGGACTTCTCAAGAGACCCAGTACTTC. This translates into CASSGAGTSQETQYF.

The chain recombines TRBV4-2 with TRBJ1-2; 9 bases agree with TRBD1. Germline loops: CDR1 LGHNA, CDR2 YNFKEQ. CDR3 length equals 13 residues. The V and J ends lost 2 bases and 7 bases, in that order; junction bases with no gene match: 2. CDR3 sequence (DNA): TGTGCCAGCAGCCAACCGACAGGGGGTGGCTACACCTTC. Amino acid sequence: CASSQPTGGGYTF.

The chain has TRBV6-5 and TRBJ2-3, with 9 positions matching TRBD2. The CDR3 loop spans 15 amino acids. Unmatched junction bases numbered 5, after V lost 6 bases and J lost 1 base. From germline, CDR1 is MNHEY and CDR2 SVGAGI. CDR3 region: CASSRRLAGTDTQYF. CDR3 DNA sequence: TGTGCCAGCAGCCGAAGACTAGCGGGCACAGATACGCAGTATTTT.

The chain joins TRBV15 to TRBJ1-2; TRBD1 aligns across 10 bases. Germline CDR1 reads LNHNV; CDR2 reads YYDKDF (reference sequence). CDR3 length equals 17 residues. V was clipped by 3 bases and J by 4 bases; unmatched bases: 11. CDR3 in DNA: TGTGCCACCAGCAGTACCCTAGGACAGGGGGGGTTCTATGGCTACACCTTC. This gives the protein CATSSTLGQGGFYGYTF.

The chain is built from TRBV4-3 and TRBJ2-2, with TRBD2 identical over 9 bases. Germline V gene lookup returns CDR1 LGHNA and CDR2 YSLEER. V lost 0 bases, J lost 7 bases, and 3 bases stayed unmatched. The CDR3 totals 15 residues. The CDR3 spells CASSQELLAGGELFF. The DNA for the CDR3 is TGCGCCAGCAGCCAAGAACTACTAGCGGGCGGGGAGCTGTTTTTT.

The V and J genes are TRBV29-1 and TRBJ2-1, with D tentatively TRBD1 (6 bases). The CDR3 contains 10 residues. Trimming took 8 bases from V and 10 from J, leaving 12 bases between them. CDR1 is SQVTM and CDR2 is ANQGSEA in the germline V gene. This chain's CDR3 is CSLGGGEQFF. In DNA form, the CDR3 reads TGCAGCCTAGGGGGTGGGGAGCAGTTCTTC.

The chain couples TRBV4-2 to TRBJ2-5; TRBD1 aligns across 8 bases. The CDR3 contains 15 residues. Germline V gives CDR1 LGHNA, CDR2 YNFKEQ. V lost 4 bases and J lost 2; bases outside the gene matches: 6. CDR3: CASSLLTGDQETQYF. The CDR3 DNA sequence: TGTGCCAGCAGCCTCCTGACAGGGGATCAAGAGACCCAGTACTTC.

This chain uses TRBV2 with TRBJ1-5; 7 nucleotides match TRBD1. Trimming removed 0 bases from V and 7 bases from J; junction bases left unmatched: 6. The germline CDR1 and CDR2 sequences are SNHLY and FYNNEI. The CDR3 extends over 15 amino acids. CDR3 nucleotide sequence: TGTGCCAGCAGTGAAGCCAGGACAGGATACCAGCCCCAGCATTTT. Translating it yields CASSEARTGYQPQHF.

The chain is built from TRBV7-9 and TRBJ2-1; maybe TRBD2 (6 bases). The CDR3 is made up of 16 amino acids. Germline V gene lookup returns CDR1 SEHNR and CDR2 FQNEAQ (reference sequence). The V end lost 0 bases, the J end lost 5 bases, and 14 bases lay between the germline ends. CDR3 nucleotide sequence: TGTGCCAGCAGCTTAGCGAAAGCTAGCGTAAACAATGAGCAGTTCTTC. Protein product: CASSLAKASVNNEQFF.

This chain joins TRBV27 and TRBJ1-1, with D possibly being TRBD1 (6 bases). From germline, CDR1 is MNHEY and CDR2 SMNVEV (reference sequence). The germline V and J ends were trimmed by 6 bases and 1 base, with 12 bases remaining between them. This CDR3 spans 14 amino acids. CDR3 nucleotides: TGTGCCAGCAGGCCCGACAGGCCGAACACTGAAGCTTTCTTT. This gives the protein CASRPDRPNTEAFF.

V and J are TRBV6-5 and TRBJ1-1, with D uncertain. Trimming took off 3 bases at V and 5 bases at J, with 16 bases between the two ends. Germline-derived CDR1 and CDR2 are MNHEY and SVGAGI. CDR3 length: 15 residues. The CDR3 DNA follows: TGTGCCAGCAGTTATTACAGACGGGATTCGACTGAAGCTTTCTTT. Translated, it gives CASSYYRRDSTEAFF.

CDR3 loop: CASSHRPGTGGTDTQYF. CDR3 coding DNA: TGTGCCAGCAGCCATAGGCCAGGGACAGGGGGCACAGATACGCAGTATTTT. The chain uses TRBV9 and TRBJ2-3; 10 nucleotides agree with TRBD1. This CDR3 has 17 amino acids. With 4 bases clipped from V and 1 base from J, the junction kept 9 bases outside the gene matches. Per the germline V gene, CDR1 is SGDLS and CDR2 is YYNGEE.

The V call is TRBV6-5, the J call TRBJ2-7; TRBD1 is a possible D gene (5 bases). V lost 0 bases to trimming and J lost 2 bases, with 11 bases between them. The germline V gene encodes CDR1 MNHEY and CDR2 SVGAGI. This CDR3 spans 15 amino acids. The chain's CDR3 is CASSYSRTTTYEQYF. DNA for the CDR3: TGTGCCAGCAGTTACTCGAGGACAACTACCTACGAGCAGTACTTC.

The rearrangement links TRBV7-9 to TRBJ1-5; tentative D call: TRBD1 (6 bases). The V end lost 5 bases, the J end lost 0 bases, and 14 bases lay between the germline ends. There are 16 residues in the CDR3. The germline gives CDR1 SEHNR, CDR2 FQNEAQ (reference sequence). Here the CDR3 reads CASSPGQQYSNQPQHF. The CDR3, as DNA: TGTGCCAGCAGCCCAGGACAGCAATATAGCAATCAGCCCCAGCATTTT.